The present entry profiles one TCR beta chain with its context. This CDR3 is 17 amino acids long. V was cut by 0 bases and J by 0 bases, with 12 bases left in between. CDR1 is LGHNA and CDR2 is YNFKEQ in the germline V gene. As handled by the study authors: By means of reference gene primer amplification, nucleated cell counts were estimated. Profiling relied on immunoSEQ multiplex PCR, and the TCRdb table lists in-frame clones only, not all of them. V and J calls and clone size come straight from that table; D and trimming were deduced from the DNA. The table shows tens of thousands of clones, with about 91% occurring only once. This specimen belongs to a study of blood T cell repertoires in COVID-19. Looking at the study overall: T cells, B-cell-depleted T cells, or PBMCs supplied cDNA or gDNA.

The rearrangement links TRBV4-2 to TRBJ1-3; possible D gene TRBD1, 6 bases. The sample was peripheral blood. The sequence was collected from a man between 65 and 85 years old with active COVID-19. CDR3 bases: TGTGCCAGCAGCCAAGATTTCGGGGACACCTCTGGAAACACCATATATTTT. It specifies CASSQDFGDTSGNTIYF.